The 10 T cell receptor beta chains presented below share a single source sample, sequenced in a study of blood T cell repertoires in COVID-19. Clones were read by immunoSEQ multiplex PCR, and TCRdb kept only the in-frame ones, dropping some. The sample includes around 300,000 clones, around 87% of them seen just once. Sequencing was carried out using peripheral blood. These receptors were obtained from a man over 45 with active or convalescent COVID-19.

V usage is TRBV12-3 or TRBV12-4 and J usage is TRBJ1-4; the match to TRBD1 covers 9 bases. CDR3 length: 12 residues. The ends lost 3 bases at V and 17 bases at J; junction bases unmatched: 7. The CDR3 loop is CASSFQTGGKFF. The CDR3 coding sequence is TGTGCCAGCAGTTTTCAGACAGGGGGTAAATTTTTT.

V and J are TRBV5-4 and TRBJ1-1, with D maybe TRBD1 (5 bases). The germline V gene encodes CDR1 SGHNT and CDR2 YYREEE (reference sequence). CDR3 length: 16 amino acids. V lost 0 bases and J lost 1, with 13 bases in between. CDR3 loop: CASSLDTGLTNTEAFF. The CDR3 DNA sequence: TGTGCCAGCAGCTTGGATACGGGACTGACGAACACTGAAGCTTTCTTT.

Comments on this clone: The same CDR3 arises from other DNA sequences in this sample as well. The CDR3 sequence is CASSLRGYEQYF. The CDR3 bases are TGTGCCAGCAGTTTACGGGGATACGAGCAGTACTTC. V gene TRBV28 combines with J gene TRBJ2-7; possibly TRBD2 for D (5 bases). This CDR3 has 12 amino acids. Per the germline V gene, CDR1 is MDHEN and CDR2 is SYDVKM. Trimming took off 2 bases at V and 4 bases at J, with 6 bases between the two ends. Based on the CDR3 plus reference TRBV28 and TRBJ2-7, the full variable domain is DVKVTQSSRYLVKRTGEKVFLECVQDMDHENMFWYRQDPGLGLRLIYFSYDVKMKEKGDIPEGYSVSREKKERFSLILESASTNQTSMYLCASSLRGYEQYFGPGTRLTVT.

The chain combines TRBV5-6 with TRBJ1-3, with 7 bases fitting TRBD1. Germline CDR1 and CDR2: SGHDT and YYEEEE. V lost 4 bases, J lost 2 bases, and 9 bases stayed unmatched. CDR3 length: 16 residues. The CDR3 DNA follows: TGTGCCAGCAGCGCTACTCCCGGGACAGCTGGAAACACCATATATTTT. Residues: CASSATPGTAGNTIYF.

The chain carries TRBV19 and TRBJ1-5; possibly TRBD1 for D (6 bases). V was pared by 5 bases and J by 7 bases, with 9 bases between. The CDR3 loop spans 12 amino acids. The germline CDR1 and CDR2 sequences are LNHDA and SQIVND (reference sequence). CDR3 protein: CASSARGQPQHF. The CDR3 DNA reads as TGTGCCAGTAGTGCCAGGGGCCAGCCCCAGCATTTT.

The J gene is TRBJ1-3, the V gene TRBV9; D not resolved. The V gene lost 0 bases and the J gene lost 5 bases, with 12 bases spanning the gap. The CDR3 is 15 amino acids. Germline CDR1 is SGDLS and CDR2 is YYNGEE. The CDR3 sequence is CASSVGIGLRNTIYF. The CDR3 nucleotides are TGTGCCAGCAGCGTAGGTATAGGACTCAGAAACACCATATATTTT.

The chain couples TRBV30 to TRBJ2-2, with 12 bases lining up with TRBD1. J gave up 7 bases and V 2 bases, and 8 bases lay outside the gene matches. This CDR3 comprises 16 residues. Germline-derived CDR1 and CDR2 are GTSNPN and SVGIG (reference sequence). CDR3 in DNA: TGTGCCTGGAGTCTAAGGGGACAGGGGGCCATCGGGGAGCTGTTTTTT. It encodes CAWSLRGQGAIGELFF. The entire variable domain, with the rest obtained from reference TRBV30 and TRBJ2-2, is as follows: SQTIHQWPATLVQPVGSPLSLECTVEGTSNPNLYWYRQAAGRGLQLLFYSVGIGQISSEVPQNLSASRPQDRQFILSSKKLLLSDSGFYLCAWSLRGQGAIGELFFGEGSRLTVL.

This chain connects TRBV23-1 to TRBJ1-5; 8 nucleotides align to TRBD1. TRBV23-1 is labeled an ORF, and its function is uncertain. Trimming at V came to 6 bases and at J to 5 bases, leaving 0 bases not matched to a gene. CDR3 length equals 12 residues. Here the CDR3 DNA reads TGCGCCAGCAGGACAGGGGATCAGCCCCAGCATTTT. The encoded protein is CASRTGDQPQHF.

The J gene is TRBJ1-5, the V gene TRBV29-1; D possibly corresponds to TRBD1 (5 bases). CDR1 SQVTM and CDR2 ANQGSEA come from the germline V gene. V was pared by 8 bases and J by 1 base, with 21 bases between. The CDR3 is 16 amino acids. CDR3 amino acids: CSLLGPQPPSNQPQHF. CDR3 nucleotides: TGCAGCCTATTGGGGCCGCAACCCCCCAGCAATCAGCCCCAGCATTTT.

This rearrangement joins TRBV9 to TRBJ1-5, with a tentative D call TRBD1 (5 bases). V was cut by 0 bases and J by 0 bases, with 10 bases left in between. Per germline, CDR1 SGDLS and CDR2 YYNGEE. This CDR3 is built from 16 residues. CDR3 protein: CASSVVRGDSNQPQHF. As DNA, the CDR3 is TGTGCCAGCAGCGTAGTCCGGGGGGATAGCAATCAGCCCCAGCATTTT.